This T cell receptor (beta chain) was sequenced for a study of CD8+ T cells in alopecia areata. Study overall: Those receiving the skin were approximately 7-11-week-old female C3H/HeJ mice, whose grafts came from approximately 6-12-month-old C3H/HeJ donors with spontaneous alopecia.

Ten or more counts support this clone. As yet, its antigen is unknown. Gene and germline names: mouse. The read falls 4 residues short of the CDR3 end, and the missing part is taken from the germline J gene. The sample holds other DNA sequences that translate to the same CDR3. The CDR3 is 13 residues long. V lost 3 bases and J 0 bases, leaving 5 bases between the germline ends. Germline CDR1 reads NSQYPW; CDR2 reads LRSPGD (reference sequence). Isolated RNA was reverse transcribed into cDNA used as the sequencing template. Only in-frame clones appear in the TCRdb table, and some are missing; sequencing was by immunoSEQ multiplex PCR. The sample contains more than 250,000 clones, none of them singletons. Study-level points and caveats: Scalp sample sequencing also detects resident alphabeta T cells of normal skin. Normal scalp showed lower clonality than lesional scalp, especially alopecia totalis/universalis.

Markers including CD4, CD8alpha, NKG2D and NKG2ACE guided sorting of pooled cutaneous lymph node cells. V usage is TRBV1 and J usage is TRBJ1-2; D call uncertain. This receptor was obtained from a C3H/HeJ mouse with alopecia areata. The mouse strain carries the MHC haplotype H2-k. The specimen sequenced was CD4+ T cells sorted from a lymph node. This chain's CDR3 is CTCSAQANSDYTF. Incomplete CDR3 DNA: TGCACCTGCAGTGCTCAAGCAAACTCC.